This TCR beta chain is drawn from a study of T cells after yellow fever vaccination. Findings of the study overall: Although the secondary response was weaker, it peaked faster, at day 5 versus 15. FACS-sorted repertoires could harbor abundant contaminating bulk-population clonotypes. Clones that expanded after primary vaccination mostly reappeared after the booster (roughly 96% CD4, 70% to 90% CD8).

A universal primer site and UMIs were added as TCR cDNA was made by 5'RACE template switching. TCRdb ran MiXCR on the 5' RACE reads and lists one entry per CDR3 protein. Seen here are nearly 550,000 distinct CDR3 sequences, roughly 21% observed once, and the top ten hold around an eighth. As to this clonotype: Its matching antigen is unknown.

V lost 7 bases and J 1 base, leaving 14 bases between the germline ends. This CDR3 has 14 residues. CDR1 and CDR2 from the germline V gene are SQVTM and ANQGSEA. Material: PBMCs, obtained 15 days after the yellow fever booster vaccination. The chain uses TRBV29-1 and TRBJ1-5, with TRBD1 as a possible D gene (5 bases). The source is a man aged 25-40 years who received the YFV17D yellow fever vaccine. DNA for the CDR3: TGCAGCGGGGGGTCGGGGGGAAGCAATCAGCCCCAGCATTTT. Amino acids: CSGGSGGSNQPQHF.